This TCR beta chain was sequenced in a study of PD-1 blockade in classical Hodgkin lymphoma. Study-wide context: Patients had nivolumab dosed at 3 mg/kg, delivered intravenously every 2 weeks. Study-level findings and limits: CD4+ TCR diversity climbed significantly by C4D1, unlike CD8+ TCR diversity.

The table came from immunoSEQ multiplex PCR; TCRdb's copy has only in-frame clones and leaves some out. Among 5,500 to 7,500 clones listed, 45% to 65% were seen once. After autologous stem cell transplantation all patients relapsed, and prior brentuximab vedotin exposure differed between cohorts. Magnetic depletion of non-target cells from thawed PBMCs yielded purified CD8+ T cells. Complete response, partial response or progressive disease constituted the best responses recorded. Points on this clone: The antigen remains undetermined.

The CDR3 is made up of 14 amino acids. V was cut by 2 bases and J by 3 bases, with 12 bases left in between. Germline V lookup: CDR1 SGHDT, CDR2 YYEEEE. The rearrangement uses TRBV5-6 and TRBJ2-7, with a tentative D call TRBD2 (5 bases). The sequence was collected from a human donor with classical Hodgkin lymphoma. This specimen consisted of CD8+ T cells from blood, obtained at baseline. CDR3: CASSFRARDYEQYF. The CDR3 region has the DNA TGTGCCAGCAGCTTCCGGGCCCGGGACTACGAGCAGTACTTC.